Listed below are T cell receptor beta chains from one sample, sequenced in a study of T cells in Graves' hyperthyroidism and ophthalmopathy. TCRdb used MiXCR to reprocess the multiplex PCR reads, holding one entry per CDR3 protein. The sample shows fewer than 600,000 distinct CDR3 sequences, approximately 15% of them seen only once. Sequencing was done on a sample of blood. The source of these receptors is a woman aged 18-29 years with Graves' hyperthyroidism. CDR3s include the opening cysteine and the closing phenylalanine or tryptophan. Fields, in order: CDR3 DNA, CDR3 protein, J gene, D gene, V gene, clone size. D genes are given only for firm matches. Size is omitted from some rows. Given values are once, few, many or a class for expanded clones.

CDR3 DNA: TGCAGTGCCTTAAGACCGCCTATGAACACTGAAGCTTTCTTT
CDR3 protein: CSALRPPMNTEAFF
J gene: TRBJ1-1
D gene: .
V gene: TRBV20-1
clone size: .

CDR3 DNA: TGCAGTGCTCTTTTGCAAGTGCTGAAGCCCCAGCATTTT
CDR3 protein: CSALLQVLKPQHF
J gene: TRBJ1-5
D gene: .
V gene: TRBV20-1
clone size: .

CDR3 DNA: TGTGCCAGCAGTCCCCTGGGGGAAGCTAGCACAGATACGCAGTATTTT
CDR3 protein: CASSPLGEASTDTQYF
J gene: TRBJ2-3
D gene: .
V gene: TRBV6-2/TRBV6-3
clone size: many

CDR3 DNA: TGTGCCAGCAGCTTACCCAGGGACTTTTACGGGCAGTACTTC
CDR3 protein: CASSLPRDFYGQYF
J gene: TRBJ2-7
D gene: .
V gene: TRBV7-2
clone size: .

CDR3 DNA: TGCGCCAGCAGCTTGGTACCCCGTGTGGGAGGGGGTAACAATGAGCAGTTCTTC
CDR3 protein: CASSLVPRVGGGNNEQFF
J gene: TRBJ2-1
D gene: .
V gene: TRBV5-1
clone size: many

CDR3 DNA: TGTGCCAGCAGCTTAGGTCTTCGAGCGGGAGGGCTTACCACAGATACGCAGTATTTT
CDR3 protein: CASSLGLRAGGLTTDTQYF
J gene: TRBJ2-3
D gene: TRBD2
V gene: TRBV7-3
clone size: once

CDR3 DNA: TGTGCCAGCAGCTCCCTTAAGGCTACCGACTACAATGAGCAGTTCTTC
CDR3 protein: CASSSLKATDYNEQFF
J gene: TRBJ2-1
D gene: .
V gene: TRBV7-9
clone size: many

CDR3 DNA: TGTGCCAGCAGTCCTGGACTCCCTAGTCCCACAGATACGCAGTATTTT
CDR3 protein: CASSPGLPSPTDTQYF
J gene: TRBJ2-3
D gene: .
V gene: TRBV6-1
clone size: few

CDR3 DNA: TGTGCCAGCAGTGACGGGACAGGGGGCACCGGGGAGCTGTTTTTT
CDR3 protein: CASSDGTGGTGELFF
J gene: TRBJ2-2
D gene: TRBD1
V gene: TRBV6-4
clone size: many

CDR3 DNA: TGTGCCAGTAGTGCGACAGGGGGCTTCTACAATGAGCAGTTCTTC
CDR3 protein: CASSATGGFYNEQFF
J gene: TRBJ2-1
D gene: TRBD1
V gene: TRBV19
clone size: few